This T cell receptor (beta chain) was obtained from a study of glioma-infiltrating T cells after dendritic cell vaccination. J gave up 3 bases and V 2 bases, and 2 bases lay outside the gene matches. Germline V gene lookup returns CDR1 KGHSH and CDR2 LQKENI. CDR3 size: 14 residues. Amplification used 60 V beta primers and 13 J beta primers. TCRdb's table, derived via immunoSEQ multiplex PCR, lists solely in-frame clones and lacks some. The repertoire holds under 40,000 clones, approximately 91% seen once, with 2.2% in the top ten. The material sequenced was blood, taken before dendritic cell vaccination. This chain links TRBV18 with TRBJ1-1; 8 bases line up with TRBD1. This clonotype was obtained from a human donor with glioblastoma. CDR3 loop: CASSPGQGYTEAFF. CDR3 bases: TGTGCCAGCTCACCAGGACAGGGCTACACTGAAGCTTTCTTT.